This T cell receptor beta chain was sequenced for a study of radiotherapy plus CTLA-4 blockade in lung cancer. Study-wide background: Objective responses emerged in around a sixth of patients, and over 30% attained disease control. Study-wide points: Among reported predictors of response, early blood T cell clone dynamics with interferon-beta performed best. Clones derived from tumor TCRs expanded in blood after radiotherapy plus ipilimumab.

TCRdb's copy holds only in-frame clones and misses some; the assay was immunoSEQ multiplex PCR. Found here are about 81,000 clones, around 72% of them singletons; the top ten hold around an eighth. This clone occurred a few times. Its antigen remains unidentified. Ipilimumab-mediated CTLA-4 blockade plus focal radiation was given to patients having chemo-refractory metastatic non-small-cell lung cancer. Germline CDR1 is SEHNR and CDR2 is FQNEAQ (reference sequence). This CDR3 has 12 amino acids. V was pared by 3 bases and J by 7 bases, with 7 bases between. The sample here was peripheral blood, taken from a patient treated with radiotherapy plus ipilimumab. The receptor was isolated from a human donor with non-small cell lung cancer that progressed on radiotherapy plus ipilimumab. The chain employs TRBV7-9 and TRBJ1-5, with unresolved D. The CDR3 reads CASSLPGQPQHF. CDR3 DNA: TGTGCCAGCAGCTTGCCGGGCCAGCCCCAGCATTTT.